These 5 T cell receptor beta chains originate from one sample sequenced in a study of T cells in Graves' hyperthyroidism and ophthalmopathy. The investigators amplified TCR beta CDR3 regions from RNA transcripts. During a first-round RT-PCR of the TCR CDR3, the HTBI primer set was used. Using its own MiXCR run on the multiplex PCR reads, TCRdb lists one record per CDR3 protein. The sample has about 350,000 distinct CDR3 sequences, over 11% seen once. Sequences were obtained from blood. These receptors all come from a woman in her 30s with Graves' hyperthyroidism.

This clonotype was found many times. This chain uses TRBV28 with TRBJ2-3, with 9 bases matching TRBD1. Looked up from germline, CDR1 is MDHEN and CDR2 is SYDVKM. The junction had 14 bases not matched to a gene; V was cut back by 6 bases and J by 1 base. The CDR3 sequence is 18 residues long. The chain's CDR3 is CASSSVGTGQGRTDTQYF. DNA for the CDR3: TGTGCCAGCAGCTCCGTTGGCACGGGACAGGGACGCACAGATACGCAGTATTTT.

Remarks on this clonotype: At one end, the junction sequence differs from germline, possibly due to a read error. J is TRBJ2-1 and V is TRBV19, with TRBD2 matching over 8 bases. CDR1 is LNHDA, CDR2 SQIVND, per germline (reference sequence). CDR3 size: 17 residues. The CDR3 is CASSIDPSGGPYNERFF. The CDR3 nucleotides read TGTGCCAGTAGTATAGATCCCAGCGGGGGACCCTACAATGAGCGGTTCTTC. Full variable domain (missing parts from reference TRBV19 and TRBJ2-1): DGGITQSPKYLFRKEGQNVTLSCEQNLNHDAMYWYRQDPGQGLRLIYYSQIVNDFQKGDIAEGYSVSREKKESFPLTVTSAQKNPTAFYLCASSIDPSGGPYNERFFGPGTRLTVL.

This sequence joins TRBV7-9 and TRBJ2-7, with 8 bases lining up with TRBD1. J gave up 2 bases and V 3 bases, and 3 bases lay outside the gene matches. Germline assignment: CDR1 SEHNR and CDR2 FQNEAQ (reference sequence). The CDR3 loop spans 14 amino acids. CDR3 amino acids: CASSFGQGPYEQYF. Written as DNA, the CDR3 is TGTGCCAGCAGCTTCGGACAGGGCCCCTACGAGCAGTACTTC.

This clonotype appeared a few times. The CDR3 DNA sequence: TGTGCCAGCAGCTTAGAGGCCGACAGGATAAAGTTCTTC. Amino acids: CASSLEADRIKFF. The J gene is TRBJ2-1, the V gene TRBV11-2; possible D gene TRBD1, 6 bases. Germline CDR1 and CDR2: SGHAT and FQNNGV. V lost 0 bases to trimming and J lost 14 bases, with 14 bases between them. CDR3 length: 13 amino acids.

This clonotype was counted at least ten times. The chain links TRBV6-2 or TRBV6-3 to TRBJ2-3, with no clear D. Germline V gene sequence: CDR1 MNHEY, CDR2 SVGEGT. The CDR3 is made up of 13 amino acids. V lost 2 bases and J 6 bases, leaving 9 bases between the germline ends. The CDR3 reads CASSYGYIDTQYF. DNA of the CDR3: TGTGCCAGCAGTTACGGCTATATTGATACGCAGTATTTT.